This is a list of T cell receptor beta chains from one sample in a study of T cell responses to AZD1222 COVID-19 vaccine. Clones were read by immunoSEQ multiplex PCR, and TCRdb kept only the in-frame ones, dropping some. Of 150,000 to 200,000 clones in the sample, 85% to 90% were seen once. The sequences come from peripheral blood, collected 28 days after the second AZD1222 dose. Receptors were obtained from an adult who received the AZD1222 COVID-19 vaccine. The CDR3 runs from the conserved cysteine through the conserved F or W. The order of the fields is J gene, D gene, V gene, CDR3 length, clone size, CDR3 DNA, CDR3 protein. A D gene is named only where the DNA matches it firmly. The listing skips clone size in some rows; elsewhere it reads once, few, many or a size class.

TRBJ1-6	-	TRBV4-3	14	-	TGCGCCAGCAGCCAAGAGTTGAGTAATTCACCCCTCCACTTT	CASSQELSNSPLHF
TRBJ2-7	TRBD2	TRBV6-1	17	-	TGTGCCAGCAGTGAAGGAACCGCTAGCGGAGCGATTCTCAGGCGGTACTTC	CASSEGTASGAILRRYF
TRBJ2-7	-	TRBV28	10	-	TGTGCCAGCGGAGCAGCGAGGCAGTACTTC	CASGAARQYF
TRBJ2-3	TRBD2	TRBV6-2/TRBV6-3	17	-	TGTGCCAGCAGTTACTCGACTAGCGGACTTAGCACAGATACGCAGTATTTT	CASSYSTSGLSTDTQYF
TRBJ2-2	TRBD1	TRBV2	14	-	TGTGCCAGCATGGTAACAGGGGACACCGGGGAGCTGTTTTTT	CASMVTGDTGELFF
TRBJ2-5	-	TRBV27	14	-	TGTGCCAGCAGCCTGGATGTAGGCTCAGAGACCCAGTACTTC	CASSLDVGSETQYF
TRBJ2-5	-	TRBV11-2	13	-	TGTGCCAGCAGCGGACAGTCACAAGAGACCCAGTACTTC	CASSGQSQETQYF
TRBJ1-1	-	TRBV28	14	-	TGTGCCAGCAGTTACAGGGACGAGAACACTGAAGCTTTCTTT	CASSYRDENTEAFF
TRBJ1-5	-	TRBV24-1	14	few	TGTGCCACCAGTGATCAGTTGGGCAATCAGCCCCAGCATTTT	CATSDQLGNQPQHF
TRBJ2-1	-	TRBV30	14	-	TGTGCCTGGAGTGTGTCTAGCGAGGGTAATGAGCAGTTCTTC	CAWSVSSEGNEQFF
TRBJ1-4	-	TRBV28	13	-	TGTGGAGTCGGGGGCGGTGCTAATGAAAAACTGTTTTTT	CGVGGGANEKLFF
TRBJ2-2	-	TRBV5-6	13	-	TGTGCCAGCAGCTTGGGGGGTGCCGGGGAGCTGTTTTTT	CASSLGGAGELFF
TRBJ2-7	-	TRBV5-6	13	-	TGTGCCAGCAGCTTGGCGGGTTCCTACGAGCAGTACTTC	CASSLAGSYEQYF
TRBJ2-3	TRBD1	TRBV4-1	15	-	TGCGCCAGCAGCCAAGATAGTAGGGGGCTGGATACGCAGTATTTT	CASSQDSRGLDTQYF
TRBJ2-3	-	TRBV7-3	11	-	TGTGCCAGCAAGAAGGGGGATACGCAGTATTTT	CASKKGDTQYF
TRBJ1-2	-	TRBV3-1/TRBV3-2	17	once	TGTGCCAGCAGCCAAGATCGGTCGGGTGGACAGAACTATGGCTACACCTTC	CASSQDRSGGQNYGYTF
TRBJ2-1	-	TRBV7-2	16	-	TGTGCCAGCAGCTTAGATGCTGGTAGTGCCTACAATGAGCAGTTCTTC	CASSLDAGSAYNEQFF
TRBJ1-1	-	TRBV28	12	-	TGTGCCAGCACCCTTTCCAACACTGAAGCTTTCTTT	CASTLSNTEAFF
TRBJ2-5	-	TRBV7-9	14	-	TGTGCCAGCAGCCAACCGGGCCACCAAGAGACCCAGTACTTC	CASSQPGHQETQYF
TRBJ1-4	-	TRBV29-1	14	-	TGCAGCGTTGTTACAGCTTCAACTAATGAAAAACTGTTTTTT	CSVVTASTNEKLFF
TRBJ1-5	-	TRBV19	12	-	TGTGCCAGCCATCAGGGCAATCAGCCCCAGCATTTT	CASHQGNQPQHF
TRBJ1-4	TRBD1	TRBV7-9	15	-	TGTGCCAGCAGCCTCGGAGACAGGGAGGATGAAAAACTGTTTTTT	CASSLGDREDEKLFF
TRBJ2-5	TRBD1	TRBV9	16	-	TGTGCCAGCAGCGCGGACAGGGGGCGATTGGGAGAGACCCAGTACTTC	CASSADRGRLGETQYF
TRBJ2-2	-	TRBV4-3	15	-	TGCGCCAGCAGCCAGTTCGGCGCAGGATTCGGGGAGCTGTTTTTT	CASSQFGAGFGELFF
TRBJ2-1	-	TRBV9	15	-	TGTGCCAGCAGCGTAGATGGGGTTAGATACAATGAGCAGTTCTTC	CASSVDGVRYNEQFF
TRBJ2-5	TRBD1	TRBV7-2	15	-	TGTGCCAGCAGCTTCTGGACAGGGGGCGCAGAGACCCAGTACTTC	CASSFWTGGAETQYF
TRBJ2-5	-	TRBV29-1	14	once	TGCAGCATTACGGGACAATCGAGGGGGGAGACCCAGTACTTC	CSITGQSRGETQYF
TRBJ1-2	TRBD1	TRBV6-5	15	-	TGTGCCAGCAGCGCCACAGGGGGGTCTTACTATGGCTACACCTTC	CASSATGGSYYGYTF
TRBJ2-3	TRBD2	TRBV6-2/TRBV6-3	14	once	TGTGCCAGCAGTTACTCGACTAGCAAAGATACGCAGTATTTT	CASSYSTSKDTQYF
TRBJ1-3	-	TRBV27	15	-	TGTGCCAGCAGTTTGTACTGGGGCACTGGAAACACCATATATTTT	CASSLYWGTGNTIYF
TRBJ2-2	TRBD1	TRBV5-4	16	-	TGTGCCAGCAGCCGGGACAGGGGGGGGAACACCGGGGAGCTGTTTTTT	CASSRDRGGNTGELFF
TRBJ2-7	-	TRBV28	12	-	TGTGCCAGCAGTTTAACCTCCTACGAGCAGTACTTC	CASSLTSYEQYF
TRBJ2-3	-	TRBV6-5	14	-	TGTGCCAGCAGTTACTCCGACAGCACAGATACGCAGTATTTT	CASSYSDSTDTQYF